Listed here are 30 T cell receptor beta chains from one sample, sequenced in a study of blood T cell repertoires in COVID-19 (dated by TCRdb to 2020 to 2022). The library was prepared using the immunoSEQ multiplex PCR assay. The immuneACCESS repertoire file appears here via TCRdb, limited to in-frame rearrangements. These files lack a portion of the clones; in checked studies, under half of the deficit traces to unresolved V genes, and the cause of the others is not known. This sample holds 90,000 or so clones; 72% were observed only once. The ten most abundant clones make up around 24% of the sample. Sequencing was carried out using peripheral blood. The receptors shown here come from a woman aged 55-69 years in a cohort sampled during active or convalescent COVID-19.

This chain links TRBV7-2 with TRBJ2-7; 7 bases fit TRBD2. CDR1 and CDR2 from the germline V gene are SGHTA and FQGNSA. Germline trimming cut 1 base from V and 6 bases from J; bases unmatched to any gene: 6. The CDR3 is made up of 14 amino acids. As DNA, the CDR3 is TGTGCCAGCAGCTTAGGCTTCAGGGAGGGCGAGCAGTACTTC. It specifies CASSLGFREGEQYF.

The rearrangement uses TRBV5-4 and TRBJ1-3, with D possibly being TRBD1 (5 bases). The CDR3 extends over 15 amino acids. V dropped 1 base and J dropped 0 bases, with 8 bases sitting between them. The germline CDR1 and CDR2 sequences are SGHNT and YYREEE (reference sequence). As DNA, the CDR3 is TGTGCCAGCAGCTTGCCGGGGGGCTCTGGAAACACCATATATTTT. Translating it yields CASSLPGGSGNTIYF.

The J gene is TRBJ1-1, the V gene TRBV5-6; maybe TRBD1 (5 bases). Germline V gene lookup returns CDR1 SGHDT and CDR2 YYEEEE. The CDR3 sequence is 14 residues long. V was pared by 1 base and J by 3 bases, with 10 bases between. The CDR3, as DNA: TGTGCCAGCAGCTTGACGGACAAGGACACTGAAGCTTTCTTT. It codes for CASSLTDKDTEAFF.

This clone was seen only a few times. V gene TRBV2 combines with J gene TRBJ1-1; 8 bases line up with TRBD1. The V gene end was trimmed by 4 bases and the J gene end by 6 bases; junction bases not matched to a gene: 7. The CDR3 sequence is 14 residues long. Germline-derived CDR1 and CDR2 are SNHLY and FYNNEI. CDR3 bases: TGTGCCAGCAGTGGGGACAGGAGGACCTCTGAAGCTTTCTTT. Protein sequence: CASSGDRRTSEAFF.

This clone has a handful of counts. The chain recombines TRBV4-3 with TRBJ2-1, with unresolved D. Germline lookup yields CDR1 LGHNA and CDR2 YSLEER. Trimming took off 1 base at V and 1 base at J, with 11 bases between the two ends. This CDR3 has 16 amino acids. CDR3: CASSQGRSTSYNEQFF. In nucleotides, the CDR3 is TGCGCCAGCAGCCAAGGTCGCTCGACTTCCTACAATGAGCAGTTCTTC.

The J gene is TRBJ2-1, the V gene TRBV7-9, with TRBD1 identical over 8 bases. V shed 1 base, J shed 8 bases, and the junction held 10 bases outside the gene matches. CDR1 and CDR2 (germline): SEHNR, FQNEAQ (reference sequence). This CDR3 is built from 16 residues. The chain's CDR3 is CASSLDLVRGLDEQFF. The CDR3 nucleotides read TGTGCCAGCAGCTTAGATCTGGTCAGGGGGCTCGATGAGCAGTTCTTC.

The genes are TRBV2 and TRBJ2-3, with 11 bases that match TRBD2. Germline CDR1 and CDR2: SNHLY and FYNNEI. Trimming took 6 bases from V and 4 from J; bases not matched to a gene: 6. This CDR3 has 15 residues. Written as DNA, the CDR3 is TGTGCCAGCAGGGCTAGCGGGGGGCGGGCAGATACGCAGTATTTT. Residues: CASRASGGRADTQYF.

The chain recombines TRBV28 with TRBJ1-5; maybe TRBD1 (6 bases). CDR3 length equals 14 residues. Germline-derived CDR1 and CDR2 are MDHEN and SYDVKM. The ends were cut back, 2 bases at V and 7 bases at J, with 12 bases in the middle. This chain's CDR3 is CASSLGGPLQPQHF. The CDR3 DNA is TGTGCCAGCAGTTTAGGGGGCCCTCTCCAGCCCCAGCATTTT.

This CDR3 is CASSQDRGRTEAFF. In nucleotides, the CDR3 is TGCGCCAGCAGCCAAGACAGGGGGCGAACTGAAGCTTTCTTT. The chain joins TRBV5-1 to TRBJ1-1; 10 nucleotides match TRBD1. The V segment lost 4 bases and the J segment 5 bases; nucleotides outside the gene matches: 5. CDR1 SGHRS and CDR2 YFSETQ come from the germline V gene. The CDR3 totals 14 residues.

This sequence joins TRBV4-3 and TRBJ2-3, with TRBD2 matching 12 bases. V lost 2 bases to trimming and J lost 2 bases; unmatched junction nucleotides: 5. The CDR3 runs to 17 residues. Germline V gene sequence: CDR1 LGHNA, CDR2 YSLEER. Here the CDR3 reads CASSQRLAGELTDTQYF. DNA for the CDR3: TGCGCCAGCAGCCAAAGACTAGCGGGGGAGCTCACAGATACGCAGTATTTT.

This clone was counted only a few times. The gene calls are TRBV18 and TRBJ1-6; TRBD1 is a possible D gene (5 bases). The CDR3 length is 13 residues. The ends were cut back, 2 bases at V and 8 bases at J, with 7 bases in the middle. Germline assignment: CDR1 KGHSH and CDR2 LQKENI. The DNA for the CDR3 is TGTGCCAGCTCACCAGGGGCGGATTCACCCCTCCACTTT. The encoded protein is CASSPGADSPLHF.

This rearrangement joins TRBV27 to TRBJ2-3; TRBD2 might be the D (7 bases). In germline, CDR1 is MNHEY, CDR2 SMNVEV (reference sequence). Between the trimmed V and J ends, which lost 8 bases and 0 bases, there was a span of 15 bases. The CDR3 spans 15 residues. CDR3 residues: CASRMGGLSTDTQYF. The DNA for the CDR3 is TGTGCCAGCCGTATGGGGGGGCTCAGCACAGATACGCAGTATTTT.

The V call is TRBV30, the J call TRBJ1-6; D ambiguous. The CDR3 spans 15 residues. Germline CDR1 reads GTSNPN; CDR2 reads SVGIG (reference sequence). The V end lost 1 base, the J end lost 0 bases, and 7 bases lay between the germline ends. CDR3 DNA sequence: TGTGCCTGGAGTGGTAGGAGCTCCTATAATTCACCCCTCCACTTT. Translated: CAWSGRSSYNSPLHF. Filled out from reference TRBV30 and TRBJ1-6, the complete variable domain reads SQTIHQWPATLVQPVGSPLSLECTVEGTSNPNLYWYRQAAGRGLQLLFYSVGIGQISSEVPQNLSASRPQDRQFILSSKKLLLSDSGFYLCAWSGRSSYNSPLHFGNGTRLTVT.

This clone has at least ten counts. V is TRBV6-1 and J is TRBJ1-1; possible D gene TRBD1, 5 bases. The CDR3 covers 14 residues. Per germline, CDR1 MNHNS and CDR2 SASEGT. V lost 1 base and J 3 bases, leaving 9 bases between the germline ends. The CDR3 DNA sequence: TGTGCCAGCAGTGAAGGGGGGGAGTACACTGAAGCTTTCTTT. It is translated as CASSEGGEYTEAFF.

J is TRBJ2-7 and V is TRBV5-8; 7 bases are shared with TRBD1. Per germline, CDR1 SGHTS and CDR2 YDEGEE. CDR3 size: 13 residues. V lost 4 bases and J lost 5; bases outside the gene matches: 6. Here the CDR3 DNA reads TGTGCCAGCAGCCAGACAGGGTTCAACGAGCAGTACTTC. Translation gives CASSQTGFNEQYF.

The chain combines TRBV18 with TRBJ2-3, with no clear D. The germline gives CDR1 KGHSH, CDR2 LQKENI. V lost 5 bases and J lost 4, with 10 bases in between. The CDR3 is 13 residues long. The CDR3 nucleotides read TGTGCCAGCTCATCCAATCAGGCAGATACGCAGTATTTT. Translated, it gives CASSSNQADTQYF.

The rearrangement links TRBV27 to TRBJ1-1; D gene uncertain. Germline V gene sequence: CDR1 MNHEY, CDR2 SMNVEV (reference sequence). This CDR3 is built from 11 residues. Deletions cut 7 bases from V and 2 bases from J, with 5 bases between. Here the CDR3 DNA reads TGTGCCAGCAAAGCAAACACTGAAGCTTTCTTT. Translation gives CASKANTEAFF.

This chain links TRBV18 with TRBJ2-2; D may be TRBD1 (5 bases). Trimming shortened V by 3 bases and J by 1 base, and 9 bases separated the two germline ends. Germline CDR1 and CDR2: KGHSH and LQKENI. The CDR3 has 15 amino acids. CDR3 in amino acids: CASSPSTGNTGELFF. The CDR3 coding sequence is TGTGCCAGCTCACCTTCCACAGGGAACACCGGGGAGCTGTTTTTT.

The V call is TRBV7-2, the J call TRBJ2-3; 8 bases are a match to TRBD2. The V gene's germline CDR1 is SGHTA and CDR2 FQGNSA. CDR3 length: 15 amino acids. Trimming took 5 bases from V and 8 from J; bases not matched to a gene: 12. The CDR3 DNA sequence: TGTGCCAGCAGCACCCGACTAGCGCAATCAATTACGCAGTATTTT. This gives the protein CASSTRLAQSITQYF.

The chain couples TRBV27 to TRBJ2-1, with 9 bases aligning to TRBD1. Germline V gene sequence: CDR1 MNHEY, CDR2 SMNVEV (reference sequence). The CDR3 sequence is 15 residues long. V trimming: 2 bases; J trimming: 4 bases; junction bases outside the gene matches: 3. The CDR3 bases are TGTGCCAGCAGTTTAACGGGACAGGGATACAATGAGCAGTTCTTC. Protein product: CASSLTGQGYNEQFF.

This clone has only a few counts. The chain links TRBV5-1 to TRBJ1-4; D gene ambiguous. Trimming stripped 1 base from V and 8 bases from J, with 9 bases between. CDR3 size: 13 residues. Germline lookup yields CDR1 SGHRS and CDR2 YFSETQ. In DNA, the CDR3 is TGCGCCAGCAGCTTGTCCGTCGGGGAAAAACTGTTTTTT. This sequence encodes CASSLSVGEKLFF.

CDR3 coding DNA: TGTGCCAGCAGCTCCCTTCCTAGCGGGGGGCGCTACAATGAGCAGTTCTTC. Protein: CASSSLPSGGRYNEQFF. The J gene is TRBJ2-1, the V gene TRBV5-5, with 11 bases fitting TRBD2. This CDR3 is built from 17 residues. The V gene end was trimmed by 3 bases and the J gene end by 3 bases; junction bases not matched to a gene: 8. The germline gives CDR1 SGHKS, CDR2 YYEKEE (reference sequence).

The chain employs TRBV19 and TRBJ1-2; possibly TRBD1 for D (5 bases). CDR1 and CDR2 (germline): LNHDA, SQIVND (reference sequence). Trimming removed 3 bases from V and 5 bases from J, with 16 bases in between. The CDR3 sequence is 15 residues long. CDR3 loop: CASSMNGAAPYGYTF. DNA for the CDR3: TGTGCCAGTAGTATGAATGGGGCAGCTCCATATGGCTACACCTTC.

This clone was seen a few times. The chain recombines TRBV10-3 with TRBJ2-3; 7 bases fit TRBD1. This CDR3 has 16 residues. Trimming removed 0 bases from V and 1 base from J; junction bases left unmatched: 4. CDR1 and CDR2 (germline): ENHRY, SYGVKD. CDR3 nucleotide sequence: TGTGCCATCAGTGAGTCCCAGGGGGTAGGCACAGATACGCAGTATTTT. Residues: CAISESQGVGTDTQYF.

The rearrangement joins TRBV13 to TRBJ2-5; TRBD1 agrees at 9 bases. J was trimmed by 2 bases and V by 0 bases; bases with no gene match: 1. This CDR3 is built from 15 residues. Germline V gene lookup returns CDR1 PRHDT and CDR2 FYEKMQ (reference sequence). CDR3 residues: CASSLGGTGQETQYF. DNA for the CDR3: TGTGCCAGCAGCTTAGGAGGGACAGGGCAAGAGACCCAGTACTTC. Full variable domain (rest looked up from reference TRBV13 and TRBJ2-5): AAGVIQSPRHLIKEKRETATLKCYPIPRHDTVYWYQQGPGQDPQFLISFYEKMQSDKGSIPDRFSAQQFSDYHSELNMSSLELGDSALYFCASSLGGTGQETQYFGPGTRLLVL.

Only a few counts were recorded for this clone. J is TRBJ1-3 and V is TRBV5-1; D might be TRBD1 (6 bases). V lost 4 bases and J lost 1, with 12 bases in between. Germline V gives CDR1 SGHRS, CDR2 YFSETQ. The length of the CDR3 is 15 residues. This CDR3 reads CASSPRGGSGNTIYF. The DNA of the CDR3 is TGCGCCAGCAGCCCCAGAGGGGGTTCTGGAAACACCATATATTTT.

The CDR3 reads CASRLDSSGNTIYF. CDR3 DNA: TGCGCCAGCAGACTCGACAGCTCTGGAAACACCATATATTTT. The chain combines TRBV5-1 with TRBJ1-3; D may be TRBD1 (5 bases). Germline V lookup: CDR1 SGHRS, CDR2 YFSETQ. The CDR3 is made up of 14 amino acids. V was clipped by 5 bases and J by 0 bases, with 9 bases between them.

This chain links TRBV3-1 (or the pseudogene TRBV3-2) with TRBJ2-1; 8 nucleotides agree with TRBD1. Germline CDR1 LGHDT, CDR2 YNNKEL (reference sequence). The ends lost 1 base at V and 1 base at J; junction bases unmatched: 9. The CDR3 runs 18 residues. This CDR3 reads CASSQGIVGTGSYNEQFF. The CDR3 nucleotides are TGTGCCAGCAGCCAAGGTATTGTCGGGACAGGTTCCTACAATGAGCAGTTCTTC.

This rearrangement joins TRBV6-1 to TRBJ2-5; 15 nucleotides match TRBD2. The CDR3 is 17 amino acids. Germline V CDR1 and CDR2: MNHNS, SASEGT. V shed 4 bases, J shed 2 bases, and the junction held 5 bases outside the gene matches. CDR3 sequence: CASSGGLAGGWQETQYF. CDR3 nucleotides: TGTGCCAGCAGTGGGGGACTAGCGGGGGGATGGCAAGAGACCCAGTACTTC.

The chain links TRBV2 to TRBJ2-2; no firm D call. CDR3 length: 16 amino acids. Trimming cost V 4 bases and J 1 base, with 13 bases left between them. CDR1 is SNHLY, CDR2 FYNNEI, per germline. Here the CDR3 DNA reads TGTGCCAGCAGTGGCACTCCCGCCCGGAACACCGGGGAGCTGTTTTTT. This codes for CASSGTPARNTGELFF.